This T cell receptor (beta chain) was recorded in a study of blood T cell repertoires in COVID-19. Method: immunoSEQ multiplex PCR; TCRdb's copy keeps in-frame clones and lacks some. The sample holds around 290,000 clones, around 90% seen once. Enrolled through a virtual design, the participants were between roughly 18 and 90 years of age and came from about two dozen US areas. This receptor was obtained from a woman aged 25 to 45 who had recovered from COVID-19. Sequencing was done on a sample of PBMCs or T cells enriched from blood (not recorded which).

The DNA for the CDR3 is TGTGCCAGCTCACCGAGGGACAGCGGGTACAATGAGCAGTTCTTC. It translates to CASSPRDSGYNEQFF. This chain connects TRBV18 to TRBJ2-1, with TRBD1 as a possible D gene (7 bases). Germline V gives CDR1 KGHSH, CDR2 LQKENI. This CDR3 comprises 15 residues. Trimming stripped 3 bases from V and 4 bases from J, with 13 bases between.